What follows is one T cell receptor beta chain and its context. What it recognizes is unknown. The CDR3 spans 16 residues. The V gene's germline CDR1 is SGHRS and CDR2 YFSETQ. The V segment lost 1 base and the J segment 3 bases; nucleotides outside the gene matches: 6. TCRdb's table, derived via immunoSEQ multiplex PCR, lists solely in-frame clones and lacks some. Seen here are some 230,000 clones, approximately 90% observed once, and the top ten hold 1% to 1.2%. The sample comes from a study of cytomegalovirus exposure and HLA in healthy donors. Background on the study: Later analysis reported that the roughly 120 validation repertoires shared the platform of the approximately 670 first-cohort repertoires.

Study results and limitations: Most TCR sequences proved rare, with some public TCRs found in many donors. The tendency of first-cohort TCR clusters to co-occur in the roughly 110 validation repertoires was the finding of a later analysis. Cytomegalovirus-associated TCR beta chains were listed, numbering around 150.

The chain links TRBV5-1 to TRBJ2-1; 8 bases fit TRBD2. The sequencing input was PBMCs. This clonotype was sampled from a woman aged 18-30 years in good health and CMV-seronegative. The CDR3 protein is CASSLYTSGDYNEQFF. DNA of the CDR3: TGCGCCAGCAGCTTGTATACTAGCGGAGACTACAATGAGCAGTTCTTC. Full variable domain (rest looked up from reference TRBV5-1 and TRBJ2-1): KAGVTQTPRYLIKTRGQQVTLSCSPISGHRSVSWYQQTPGQGLQFLFEYFSETQRNKGNFPGRFSGRQFSNSRSEMNVSTLELGDSALYLCASSLYTSGDYNEQFFGPGTRLTVL.